The clone carrying this TCR beta chain was picked up a small number of times. Its antigen remains unknown. J gave up 1 base and V 6 bases, and 5 bases lay outside the gene matches. This CDR3 comprises 14 residues. The germline CDR1 and CDR2 sequences are SGHVS and FQNEAQ. The treatment here: roughly 10-day PBMC culture with coronavirus spike peptide pools or control peptides (ViraFEST assay). Researchers collected the unexposed donor's CD4+ T cells before the COVID-19 pandemic (2011-2018). Scientists ran DNA taken from cultured CD4+ T cells through the Oncomine TCR Beta short-read assay for sequencing. Using the QIAamp micro DNA kit, genomic DNA was extracted from the CD4+ T cells that had been cultured. TCRdb recomputed calls from the PCR reads with MiXCR, one row per CDR3 protein. The table shows approximately 9,000 distinct CDR3 sequences, with 35% to 45% occurring only once. This sample was taken from a study of vaccination and CD4 T cells after COVID-19. Study background: Control cultures were supplied with a CEFX pool, an HIV-1 Nef pool, or no peptide at all.

Sequenced input: CD4+ T cells from blood, cultured in vitro. The sequence came from a human donor in good health. The V and J genes are TRBV7-8 and TRBJ1-1; TRBD1 aligns across 7 bases. In nucleotides, the CDR3 is TGTGCCAGCAGACAGGACAGGACGAACACTGAAGCTTTCTTT. This codes for CASRQDRTNTEAFF.